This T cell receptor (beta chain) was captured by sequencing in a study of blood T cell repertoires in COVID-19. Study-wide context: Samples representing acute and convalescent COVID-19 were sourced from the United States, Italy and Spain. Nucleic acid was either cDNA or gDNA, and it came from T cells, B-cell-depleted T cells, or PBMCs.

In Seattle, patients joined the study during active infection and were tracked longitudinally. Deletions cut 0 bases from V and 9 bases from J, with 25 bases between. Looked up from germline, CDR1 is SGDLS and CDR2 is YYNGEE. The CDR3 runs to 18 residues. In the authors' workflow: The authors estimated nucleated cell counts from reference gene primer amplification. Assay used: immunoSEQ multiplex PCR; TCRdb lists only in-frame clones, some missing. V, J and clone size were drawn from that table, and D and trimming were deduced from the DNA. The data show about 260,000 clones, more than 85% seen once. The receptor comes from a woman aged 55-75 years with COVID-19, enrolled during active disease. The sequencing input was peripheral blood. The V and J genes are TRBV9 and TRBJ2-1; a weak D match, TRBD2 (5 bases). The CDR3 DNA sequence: TGTGCCAGCAGCGTAGCTACGGCGGGCCTCCCCCGGCCCAGTGAGCAGTTCTTC. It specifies CASSVATAGLPRPSEQFF.